This T cell receptor (beta chain) was captured in a study of cytomegalovirus exposure and HLA in healthy donors. TCRdb's table, derived via immunoSEQ multiplex PCR, lists solely in-frame clones and lacks some. The table lists 100,000 to 150,000 clones, 90% to 96% of them singletons, with less than 2% in the top ten. With respect to this clone: What it binds is not known.

CDR3 length: 17 amino acids. Trimming cost V 3 bases and J 0 bases; bases outside gene matches: 3. Germline values: CDR1 LGHNA, CDR2 YNFKEQ. The donors were members of the validation cohort, which comprised approximately 120 subjects and was separate from the first cohort of 600 to 800 subjects. Whole-study results and caveats: The authors listed around 150 TCR beta chains as cytomegalovirus-associated.

The sample was PBMCs. The J gene is TRBJ2-6, the V gene TRBV4-2; 9 positions agree with TRBD1. The sequence was collected from a man between 18 and 35 years old in good health and CMV-seronegative. CDR3 in amino acids: CASSHGQGSSGANVLTF. The CDR3 DNA reads as TGTGCCAGCAGCCACGGACAGGGGAGCTCTGGGGCCAACGTCCTGACTTTC.